The 20 T cell receptor beta chains listed next were all sequenced from one sample in a study of cytomegalovirus exposure and HLA in healthy donors. The primer mix had 60 Vbeta and 13 Jbeta primers. Produced via immunoSEQ multiplex PCR; TCRdb's table is partial and in-frame only. The sample carries roughly 150,000 clones, 70% recorded once. The sequencing sample was made of PBMCs. The receptors shown here come from a woman aged 55-69 years in good health and CMV-seropositive.

Comments on this clone: The junction and the germline gene differ at one end; a read error may be behind it. The V call is TRBV7-8, the J call TRBJ2-7, with 7 bases aligning to TRBD1. The CDR3 runs to 15 residues. Germline lookup yields CDR1 SGHVS and CDR2 FQNEAQ. The CDR3 sequence: CASSAYETGSFEQYF. The CDR3 nucleotides are TGTGCCAGCAGCGCCTATGAGACAGGGTCCTTCGAGCAGTACTTC.

The V call is TRBV29-1, the J call TRBJ2-4, with TRBD1 matching over 7 bases. The CDR3 runs to 16 residues. Germline V gives CDR1 SQVTM, CDR2 ANQGSEA. V was pared by 4 bases and J by 0 bases, with 9 bases of the junction left unmatched. CDR3 protein: CSVVGQGVVAKNIQYF. CDR3 bases: TGCAGCGTTGTCGGGCAGGGGGTTGTAGCCAAAAACATTCAGTACTTC.

CDR3 DNA: TGCGCCAGCAGCCCCGACAGGGGGCTAGGCTACACCTTC. It codes for CASSPDRGLGYTF. The chain has TRBV10-1 and TRBJ1-2, with 10 bases matching TRBD1. This CDR3 has 13 amino acids. Germline V gene sequence: CDR1 WNHNN, CDR2 SYGVQD (reference sequence). V shed 6 bases, J shed 8 bases, and the junction held 6 bases outside the gene matches.

The J gene is TRBJ1-2, the V gene TRBV29-1, with D possibly matching TRBD1 (5 bases). CDR1 and CDR2 from the germline V gene are SQVTM and ANQGSEA. V shed 7 bases and J shed 4 bases, with 10 bases lying between them. The CDR3 is 11 amino acids. This CDR3 reads CSGGGIYGYTF. The CDR3 coding sequence is TGCAGCGGGGGGGGTATCTATGGCTACACCTTC.

The CDR3 coding sequence is TGTGCCTGGAAACTCGTTTACGAGCAGTACTTC. Amino acids: CAWKLVYEQYF. The gene calls are TRBV30 and TRBJ2-7; D ambiguous. Germline V CDR1 and CDR2: GTSNPN, SVGIG (reference sequence). The V gene lost 4 bases and the J gene lost 4 bases, with 8 bases spanning the gap. The CDR3 has 11 amino acids.

This sequence joins TRBV28 and TRBJ1-2, with 8 bases fitting TRBD1. The J segment lost 7 bases and the V segment lost 5 bases, leaving 3 bases of the junction unmatched. The CDR3 sequence is 12 residues long. The V gene's germline CDR1 is MDHEN and CDR2 SYDVKM. The CDR3: CASSGTGGGYTF. In nucleotides, the CDR3 is TGTGCCAGCAGTGGGACAGGAGGTGGCTACACCTTC.

The chain combines TRBV5-1 with TRBJ1-1; D call uncertain. The CDR3 is 14 amino acids. The V end was cut by 0 bases, the J end by 0 bases, with 6 bases between. From germline, CDR1 is SGHRS and CDR2 YFSETQ. The chain's CDR3 is CASSLARMNTEAFF. Written as DNA, the CDR3 is TGCGCCAGCAGCTTGGCGCGGATGAACACTGAAGCTTTCTTT. The variable domain in full, completed from reference TRBV5-1 and TRBJ1-1, reads KAGVTQTPRYLIKTRGQQVTLSCSPISGHRSVSWYQQTPGQGLQFLFEYFSETQRNKGNFPGRFSGRQFSNSRSEMNVSTLELGDSALYLCASSLARMNTEAFFGQGTRLTVV.

The rearrangement joins TRBV7-9 to TRBJ2-3; D unresolved. V lost 1 base and J lost 0, with 11 bases in between. CDR3 length: 16 amino acids. The germline gives CDR1 SEHNR, CDR2 FQNEAQ (reference sequence). CDR3 nucleotides: TGTGCCAGCAGCTTAGACGGCGGAACTAGCACAGATACGCAGTATTTT. Protein product: CASSLDGGTSTDTQYF.

CDR3 amino acids: CASSPSGGRTNEQFF. The CDR3, as DNA: TGTGCCAGCAGTCCCTCGGGGGGGCGAACCAATGAGCAGTTCTTC. This chain uses TRBV6-6 with TRBJ2-1; 8 bases map to TRBD2. The CDR3 has 15 amino acids. Trimming cost V 5 bases and J 6 bases; bases outside gene matches: 9. In germline, CDR1 is MNHNY, CDR2 SVGAGI (reference sequence).

A single count supports this clone. The chain employs TRBV7-3 and TRBJ2-2, with unresolved D. The CDR3 has 15 residues. Germline V CDR1 and CDR2: SGHTA, FQGTGA. The germline V and J ends were trimmed by 0 bases and 0 bases, with 5 bases remaining between them. The CDR3 reads CASSLTRSNTGELFF. The DNA of the CDR3 is TGTGCCAGCAGCTTAACCAGATCGAACACCGGGGAGCTGTTTTTT. Combining the CDR3 with reference TRBV7-3 and TRBJ2-2 gives the whole variable domain GAGVSQTPSNKVTEKGKYVELRCDPISGHTALYWYRQSLGQGPEFLIYFQGTGAADDSGLPNDRFFAVRPEGSVSTLKIQRTERGDSAVYLCASSLTRSNTGELFFGEGSRLTVL.

In this sample, this clone turned up a few times. The J gene is TRBJ2-3, the V gene TRBV28, with D possibly being TRBD1 (6 bases). Trimming pared 5 bases from V and 3 bases from J, leaving 18 bases between. The CDR3 is 16 amino acids. Germline V gene lookup returns CDR1 MDHEN and CDR2 SYDVKM. CDR3 coding DNA: TGTGCCAGCAGTCCGGGGACATTCACGGCGACAGATACGCAGTATTTT. It encodes CASSPGTFTATDTQYF.

The chain joins TRBV5-5 to TRBJ2-1; the match to TRBD2 covers 7 bases. This CDR3 comprises 15 residues. V lost 6 bases to trimming and J lost 6 bases; unmatched junction nucleotides: 12. CDR1 and CDR2 (germline): SGHKS, YYEKEE (reference sequence). As DNA, the CDR3 is TGTGCCAGCACCTCCAAAGGCCTAGCGGCCAATGAGCAGTTCTTC. Amino acid sequence: CASTSKGLAANEQFF.

The J gene is TRBJ1-1, the V gene TRBV11-2; TRBD1 might be the D (5 bases). Germline V gene sequence: CDR1 SGHAT, CDR2 FQNNGV. With 0 bases removed from V and 4 bases from J, the gap between germline ends came to 12 bases. The CDR3 loop spans 15 amino acids. CDR3 sequence (DNA): TGTGCCAGCAGCTTAGAGGTAGTCGGGGGCACTGAAGCTTTCTTT. It is translated as CASSLEVVGGTEAFF.

Only a few counts were recorded for this clone. The chain recombines TRBV5-1 with TRBJ2-1, with 7 bases aligning to TRBD2. V dropped 0 bases and J dropped 1; count of bases not matched to a gene: 4. CDR3 length: 16 residues. The germline CDR1 and CDR2 sequences are SGHRS and YFSETQ. The CDR3 region has the DNA TGCGCCAGCAGCTTGGAACGGGGACTATCCTACAATGAGCAGTTCTTC. It yields the protein CASSLERGLSYNEQFF.

This clone was seen once. The chain couples TRBV6-5 to TRBJ1-1; D is undetermined. This CDR3 contains 14 residues. The V end lost 6 bases, the J end lost 1 base, and 12 bases lay between the germline ends. The germline CDR1 and CDR2 sequences are MNHEY and SVGAGI. CDR3 bases: TGTGCCAGCAGCCGACTGATTTCGAACACTGAAGCTTTCTTT. It encodes CASSRLISNTEAFF.

This chain joins TRBV2 and TRBJ1-1; D call uncertain. Germline V gene lookup returns CDR1 SNHLY and CDR2 FYNNEI. The V and J ends lost 0 bases and 4 bases respectively, with 9 bases between them. The CDR3 is 14 amino acids. CDR3 DNA: TGTGCCAGCAGTGAAGCAGTCTCGGGCACTGAAGCTTTCTTT. Its protein product is CASSEAVSGTEAFF.

In the case of this clone: This sample also contains other DNA sequences that code for the same CDR3. CDR3: CASSLPQETQYF. The DNA for the CDR3 is TGCGCCAGCAGCCTACCCCAAGAGACCCAGTACTTC. J is TRBJ2-5 and V is TRBV5-1, with D unresolved. Germline values: CDR1 SGHRS, CDR2 YFSETQ. Trimming took off 4 bases at V and 1 base at J, with 5 bases between the two ends. The CDR3 consists of 12 residues.

This clone came up a few times. The junction departs from germline at one end; a sequencing error may be responsible. V and J are TRBV5-5 and TRBJ2-7; TRBD1 aligns across 7 bases. From germline, CDR1 is SGHKS and CDR2 YYEKEE (reference sequence). The CDR3 runs 15 residues. The CDR3 sequence is CASSSGTDSGAPPVF. In nucleotides, the CDR3 is TGTGCCAGCAGCTCCGGGACAGATAGTGGGGCGCCGCCTGTCTTC.

This chain uses TRBV21-1 with TRBJ1-1. TRBV21-1 is assigned pseudogene status. The CDR3 is 15 amino acids. The DNA of the CDR3 is TGTGCCAGCAGCAGCGGGTTCGATCTGAACACTGAAGCTTTCTTT. This encodes CASSSGFDLNTEAFF.

The chain has TRBV4-1 and TRBJ1-5; possible D gene TRBD1, 6 bases. Trimming stripped 3 bases from V and 0 bases from J, with 12 bases between. In germline, CDR1 is MGHRA, CDR2 YSYEKL. The CDR3 has 16 amino acids. The CDR3 region is CASSHLTGFSNQPQHF. The CDR3 DNA reads TGCGCCAGCAGCCACCTCACAGGGTTTAGCAATCAGCCCCAGCATTTT.